This record concerns one TCR beta chain sequence. Trimming left V 0 bases short and J 5 bases short, with 11 bases between. Germline V CDR1 and CDR2: DFQATT, SNEGSKA (reference sequence). The CDR3 length is 14 residues. Each CDR3 protein is one row after TCRdb ran MiXCR on the 5' RACE reads. Of about 18,000 distinct CDR3 sequences in the sample, around a tenth are singletons; the top ten hold roughly 29%. This entry belongs to a study of neurological immune-mediated disorders. The chain employs TRBV20-1 and TRBJ1-5; maybe TRBD1 (6 bases). The sequenced material came from CD8+ T cells from blood. This receptor was identified in a woman aged 45 to 65 in good health. CDR3 residues: CSARDGGAHQPQHF. In DNA form, the CDR3 reads TGCAGTGCTAGAGATGGGGGGGCACATCAGCCCCAGCATTTT.